The 20 T cell receptor beta chains below were found in one sample sequenced in a study of CD8 T cells in ankylosing spondylitis. One entry per CDR3 protein, called by TCRdb with MiXCR from the 5' RACE reads. Seen here are 150,000 to 200,000 distinct CDR3 sequences, roughly 10% observed once, and the top ten hold more than 12%. Sample: blood, either unsorted or a sorted T cell fraction (not recorded which). These receptors were collected from a female donor with ankylosing spondylitis or in good health (not recorded which).

This clonotype was picked up many times. The rearrangement joins TRBV29-1 to TRBJ2-1; D remains unclear. Germline assignment: CDR1 SQVTM and CDR2 ANQGSEA. Deletions cut 4 bases from V and 6 bases from J, with 10 bases between. This CDR3 comprises 12 residues. Written as DNA, the CDR3 is TGCAGCGTTGCCCCTATTGGCAATGAGCAGTTCTTC. Protein product: CSVAPIGNEQFF.

The chain uses TRBV12-3 or TRBV12-4 and TRBJ2-1; unclear D gene. Trimming took 7 bases from V and 0 from J, leaving 13 bases between them. The CDR3 runs 15 residues. The CDR3 DNA follows: TGTGCCAGCACCCTCGGGTCGCCCTCCTACAATGAGCAGTTCTTC. Translating it yields CASTLGSPSYNEQFF.

At least ten counts were recorded for this clonotype. The V gene is TRBV14, the J gene TRBJ2-7; no firm D call. CDR3 length equals 12 residues. V was shortened by 2 bases and J by 1 base, with 3 bases between the two germline ends. Germline V gene data show CDR1 as SGHDN and CDR2 as FVKESK. Here the CDR3 reads CASSQPSYEQYF. The CDR3 bases are TGTGCCAGCAGCCAACCTTCCTACGAGCAGTACTTC.

This clonotype was counted at least ten times. The V gene is TRBV12-3 or TRBV12-4, the J gene TRBJ2-1; the match to TRBD2 covers 7 bases. The CDR3 runs to 17 residues. After removal of 5 bases from V and 3 bases from J, the junction contained 13 bases not matched to a gene. The CDR3 spells CASSPPGREMVYNEQFF. CDR3 DNA: TGTGCCAGCAGTCCCCCCGGGCGGGAGATGGTCTACAATGAGCAGTTCTTC.

The rearrangement uses TRBV4-1 and TRBJ1-2; perhaps TRBD1 as D (6 bases). Germline-derived CDR1 and CDR2 are MGHRA and YSYEKL. V lost 4 bases and J 8 bases, leaving 11 bases between the germline ends. The CDR3 totals 12 residues. In nucleotides, the CDR3 is TGCGCCAGCAGCCTTGACAGGATGGGCTACACCTTC. It codes for CASSLDRMGYTF.

This clonotype came up many times. This chain uses TRBV12-3 or TRBV12-4 with TRBJ2-7; 7 bases are shared with TRBD1. This CDR3 is built from 15 residues. Trimming at V came to 6 bases and at J to 0 bases, leaving 8 bases not matched to a gene. The CDR3 bases are TGTGCCAGCAGCCCGGGACAGACCAACTCCTACGAGCAGTACTTC. Translation gives CASSPGQTNSYEQYF.

The genes are TRBV20-1 and TRBJ2-7; no clear D gene. The germline gives CDR1 DFQATT, CDR2 SNEGSKA (reference sequence). V was cut by 1 base and J by 5 bases, with 9 bases left in between. CDR3 size: 12 residues. The CDR3 protein is CSARGHTHEQYF. The CDR3 nucleotides read TGCAGTGCTAGAGGCCACACCCACGAGCAGTACTTC.

The chain has TRBV25-1 and TRBJ2-3; 8 positions agree with TRBD1. CDR3 length: 17 amino acids. Germline CDR1 is MGHDK and CDR2 is SYGVNS. J was trimmed by 6 bases and V by 4 bases; bases with no gene match: 15. This CDR3 reads CASSGYPGQGQYDTQYF. The CDR3 region has the DNA TGTGCCAGCAGTGGTTACCCTGGACAGGGTCAGTACGATACGCAGTATTTT. The full variable domain, completed using reference TRBV25-1 and TRBJ2-3, is EADIYQTPRYLVIGTGKKITLECSQTMGHDKMYWYQQDPGMELHLIHYSYGVNSTEKGDLSSESTVSRIRTEHFPLTLESARPSHTSQYLCASSGYPGQGQYDTQYFGPGTRLTVL.

In its sample, this clonotype was seen a few times. V usage is TRBV28 and J usage is TRBJ2-3; 10 bases are a match to TRBD2. The CDR3 runs to 13 residues. The germline gives CDR1 MDHEN, CDR2 SYDVKM. J gave up 12 bases and V 4 bases, and 7 bases lay outside the gene matches. Here the CDR3 DNA reads TGTGCCAGCAGTTACCCAGGACTAGCGGCTCAGTATTTT. It is translated as CASSYPGLAAQYF.

This clonotype was counted many times. A read error may produce the germline difference seen at one junction end. The rearrangement joins TRBV5-6 to TRBJ2-1; D is uncertain. The germline gives CDR1 SGHDT, CDR2 YYEEEE. The CDR3 runs to 12 residues. The CDR3 coding sequence is TGTGCCTGCAGTCCTACTGACAATGAGCAGTTCTTC. Its protein is CACSPTDNEQFF.

The V and J genes are TRBV7-9 and TRBJ1-1; D perhaps matches TRBD1 (5 bases). Trimming pared 3 bases from V and 0 bases from J, leaving 14 bases between. CDR3 length: 16 amino acids. CDR1 is SEHNR and CDR2 is FQNEAQ in the germline V gene (reference sequence). CDR3 amino acids: CASSLSPGLLNTEAFF. For the CDR3, the DNA is TGTGCCAGCAGCTTGTCCCCGGGACTGCTGAACACTGAAGCTTTCTTT.

The rearrangement joins TRBV20-1 to TRBJ1-3, with unresolved D. This CDR3 contains 15 residues. CDR1 is DFQATT, CDR2 SNEGSKA, per germline (reference sequence). The ends were cut back, 5 bases at V and 0 bases at J, with 14 bases in the middle. The CDR3 region is CSAPSSRSSGNTIYF. The CDR3 coding sequence is TGCAGTGCTCCCTCATCTCGGAGCTCTGGAAACACCATATATTTT.

Ten or more counts support this clonotype. The chain uses TRBV11-2 and TRBJ2-3, with TRBD2 identical over 10 bases. V lost 2 bases, J lost 0 bases, and 14 bases stayed unmatched. CDR3 size: 20 residues. The germline V gene has CDR1 SGHAT and CDR2 FQNNGV. This chain's CDR3 is CASSLSPPLLAGPSTDTQYF. CDR3 coding DNA: TGTGCCAGCAGCTTATCTCCCCCACTACTAGCGGGACCGAGCACAGATACGCAGTATTTT.

The V call is TRBV12-3 or TRBV12-4, the J call TRBJ2-1; TRBD2 matches 11 bases. This CDR3 region has 16 residues. After removal of 0 bases from V and 4 bases from J, the junction contained 2 bases not matched to a gene. CDR3 loop: CASSLAGLAEYNEQFF. Written as DNA, the CDR3 is TGTGCCAGCAGTTTAGCGGGACTAGCGGAGTACAATGAGCAGTTCTTC.

V is TRBV2 and J is TRBJ2-2, with 8 bases fitting TRBD2. This CDR3 is built from 16 residues. Per the germline V gene, CDR1 is SNHLY and CDR2 is FYNNEI. J was trimmed by 4 bases and V by 4 bases; bases with no gene match: 8. This CDR3 reads CASSGRAGGLTGELFF. In DNA, the CDR3 is TGTGCCAGCAGTGGGAGGGCGGGAGGCCTCACCGGGGAGCTGTTTTTT.

This clonotype was detected ten times or more. The chain employs TRBV29-1 and TRBJ2-1; no clear D. V was cut by 5 bases and J by 7 bases, with 6 bases left in between. Germline CDR1 SQVTM, CDR2 ANQGSEA. The CDR3 contains 10 residues. CDR3 region: CSVQGNEQFF. The DNA of the CDR3 is TGCAGCGTTCAAGGTAATGAGCAGTTCTTC.

This clonotype was detected ten times or more. The chain links TRBV5-1 to TRBJ2-7; 7 bases are shared with TRBD2. V lost 0 bases to trimming and J lost 3 bases; unmatched junction nucleotides: 6. Germline V gives CDR1 SGHRS, CDR2 YFSETQ. The CDR3 is made up of 15 amino acids. The DNA of the CDR3 is TGCGCCAGCAGCTTGGGGGACTATATGGGCTACGAGCAGTACTTC. It translates to CASSLGDYMGYEQYF.

The genes are TRBV28 and TRBJ2-7; tentatively, D is TRBD2 (5 bases). Germline V gene sequence: CDR1 MDHEN, CDR2 SYDVKM. CDR3 size: 14 residues. Trimming took off 4 bases at V and 0 bases at J, with 10 bases between the two ends. The CDR3 sequence: CASSSLGISYEQYF. CDR3 bases: TGTGCCAGCAGTTCCCTCGGGATCTCCTACGAGCAGTACTTC.

V is TRBV7-6 and J is TRBJ2-2, with D possibly called TRBD1 or TRBD2 (5 bases each). The CDR3 is 17 amino acids. The V end was cut by 0 bases, the J end by 2 bases, with 13 bases between. CDR1 is SGHVS and CDR2 is FNYEAQ in the germline V gene. The chain's CDR3 is CASSLAMGEPNTGELFF. The CDR3 DNA reads as TGTGCCAGCAGCTTAGCGATGGGGGAGCCTAACACCGGGGAGCTGTTTTTT.

In this sample, this clonotype turned up a few times. The rearrangement uses TRBV9 and TRBJ2-7; D might be TRBD2 (5 bases). Germline V CDR1 and CDR2: SGDLS, YYNGEE. Trimming removed 0 bases at V and 6 bases at J, with 10 bases between. The CDR3 has 13 residues. The CDR3 DNA reads as TGTGCCAGCAGCGTAGCCGGGGATGGCGAGCAGTACTTC. Its translation is CASSVAGDGEQYF.